Described below is a single T cell receptor (beta chain) sequence and its context. The table came from immunoSEQ multiplex PCR; TCRdb's copy has only in-frame clones and leaves some out. This table holds hundreds of thousands of clones, over 75% found once. V was pared by 0 bases and J by 3 bases, with 12 bases between. Germline V gives CDR1 ENHRY, CDR2 SYGVKD. The CDR3 has 15 amino acids. The data stem from a study of shared T cell receptors in the human thymus. Another study also made use of these data, one on human thymus T cells. That source reports: The thymus tissue came from resections taken during corrective heart surgery.

The chain has TRBV10-3 and TRBJ2-7, with D possibly TRBD1 on 5 matching bases. This receptor was identified in a boy under two years old with a congenital heart defect. Sequenced input: thymocytes. The CDR3 coding sequence is TGTGCCATCAGTGAGTCCATAGGGGCCAGCTACGAGCAGTACTTC. It specifies CAISESIGASYEQYF.